This T cell receptor (beta chain) appears in the sequencing data of a study of T cell responses to AZD1222 COVID-19 vaccine. Profiling relied on immunoSEQ multiplex PCR, and the TCRdb table lists in-frame clones only, not all of them. The sample has more than 100,000 clones; about nine tenths are singletons. CDR3 length: 12 amino acids. The V gene's germline CDR1 is LNHDA and CDR2 SQIVND (reference sequence). The germline V and J ends were trimmed by 5 bases and 6 bases, with 8 bases remaining between them. The chain links TRBV19 to TRBJ2-1; a weak D match, TRBD1 (6 bases). The specimen comprised peripheral blood, sampled on day 0 of AZD1222 vaccination. This clonotype was sampled from an adult in good health. CDR3 in amino acids: CASSSDSNEQFF. CDR3 coding DNA: TGTGCCAGTAGTTCGGACAGCAATGAGCAGTTCTTC.